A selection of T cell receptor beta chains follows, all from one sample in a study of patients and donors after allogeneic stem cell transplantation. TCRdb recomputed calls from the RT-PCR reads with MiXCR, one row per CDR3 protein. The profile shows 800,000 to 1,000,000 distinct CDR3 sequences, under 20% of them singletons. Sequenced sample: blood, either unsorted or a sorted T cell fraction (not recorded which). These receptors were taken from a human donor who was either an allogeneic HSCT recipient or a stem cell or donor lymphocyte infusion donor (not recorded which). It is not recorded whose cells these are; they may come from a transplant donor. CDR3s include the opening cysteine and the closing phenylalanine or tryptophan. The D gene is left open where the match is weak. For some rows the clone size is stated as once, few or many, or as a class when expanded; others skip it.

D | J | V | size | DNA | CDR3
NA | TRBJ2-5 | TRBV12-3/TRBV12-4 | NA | TGTGCCAGCAGTTCCCCAGGGACTGGTCAAGAGACCCAGTACTTC | CASSSPGTGQETQYF
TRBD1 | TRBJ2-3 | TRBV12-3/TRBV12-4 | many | TGTGCCAGCAGTTGGACAGGCGCAGATACGCAGTATTTT | CASSWTGADTQYF
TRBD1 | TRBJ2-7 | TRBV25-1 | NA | TGTGCCAGCAATACAATAGACAGGGTAGAGGCCGAGCAGTACTTC | CASNTIDRVEAEQYF
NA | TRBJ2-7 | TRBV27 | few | TGTGCCAGCAGTTTACTCAGGGCCGACTCCTACGAGCAGTACTTC | CASSLLRADSYEQYF
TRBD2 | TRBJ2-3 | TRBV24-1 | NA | TGTGCCACCAGTGAAATGGGACTAGCGGTGGGAACGCAGTATTTT | CATSEMGLAVGTQYF
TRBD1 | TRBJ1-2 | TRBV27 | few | TGTGCCAGCAGTTCCCCGGACAGGGGGAACTATGGCTACACCTTC | CASSSPDRGNYGYTF
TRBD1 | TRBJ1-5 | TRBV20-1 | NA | TGCAGTGCTAGAGCGGACAGGGTCAATCAGCCCCAGCATTTT | CSARADRVNQPQHF
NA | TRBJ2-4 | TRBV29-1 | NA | TGCAGCGTTGAAGAAACGAATATACTAGCCAAAAACATTCAGTACTTC | CSVEETNILAKNIQYF
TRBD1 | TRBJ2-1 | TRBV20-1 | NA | TGCAGTGCTAGGGGCACCGGGACAGCAGTTTACAATGAGCAGTTCTTC | CSARGTGTAVYNEQFF
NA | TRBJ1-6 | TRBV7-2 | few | TGTGCCAGCAGCTTAGCGGAGTCAGGGGTTTCACCCCTCCACTTT | CASSLAESGVSPLHF
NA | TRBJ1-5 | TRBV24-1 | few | TGTGCCACCAGACAGGGAAAAGAAATTCAGCCCCAGCATTTT | CATRQGKEIQPQHF
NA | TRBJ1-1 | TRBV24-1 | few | TGTGCCACCAGTGATCCCGGACGGGGAGCTTTCTTT | CATSDPGRGAFF
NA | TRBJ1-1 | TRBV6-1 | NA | TGTGCCAGCAGCCTAGCACCCCTGGGGAACACTGAAGCTTTCTTT | CASSLAPLGNTEAFF
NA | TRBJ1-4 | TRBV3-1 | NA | TGTGCCAGCAGCCAACGATCCCCAGGTGCTAATGAAAAACTGTTTTTT | CASSQRSPGANEKLFF
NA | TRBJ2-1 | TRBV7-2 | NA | TGTGCCAGCAGCTTAGCGTACAGCGAGAATGAGCAGTTCTTC | CASSLAYSENEQFF
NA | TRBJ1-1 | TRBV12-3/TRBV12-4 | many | TGTGCCAGCAGTTTCTCACTGAGGACTGAAGCTTTCTTT | CASSFSLRTEAFF
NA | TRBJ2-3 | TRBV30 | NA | TGTGCCTGGAGTGATCCCCCGGCAGGGGCTAAGACAGATACGCAGTATTTT | CAWSDPPAGAKTDTQYF
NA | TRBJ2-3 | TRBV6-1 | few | TGTGCCAGCAGTGAATTAGTGGGAGATACGCAGTATTTT | CASSELVGDTQYF
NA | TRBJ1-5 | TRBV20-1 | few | TGCAGTGCTAGAGAGTTTCCCTTGAGAGATCAGCCCCAGCATTTT | CSAREFPLRDQPQHF
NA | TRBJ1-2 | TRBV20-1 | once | TGCAGTGCTAGAGCGAATGGACGGGGGAGGGATGGCTACACCTTC | CSARANGRGRDGYTF
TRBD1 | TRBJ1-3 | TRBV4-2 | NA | TGTGCCAGCAGCCAAGCGCGGACAGGGCCTTCTGGAAACACCATATATTTT | CASSQARTGPSGNTIYF
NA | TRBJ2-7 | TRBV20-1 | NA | TGCAGTGCTTCCCAGGGGGGCTACGAGCAGTACTTC | CSASQGGYEQYF
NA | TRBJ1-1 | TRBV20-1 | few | TGCAGTGCTAGACCCCCCTCCGGTAGGGCAGGAACAGTGGCTTTCTTT | CSARPPSGRAGTVAFF
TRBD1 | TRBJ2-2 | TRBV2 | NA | TGTGCCAGCAGTGAAAGGGGACAGGGGCGTCTCACCGGGGAGCTGTTTTTT | CASSERGQGRLTGELFF
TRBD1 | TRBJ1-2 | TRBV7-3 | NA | TGTGCCAGCAGCACAACTCCGACAGGGAGCATGCTTGGCTACACCTTC | CASSTTPTGSMLGYTF
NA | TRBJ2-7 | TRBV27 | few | TGTGCCAGCAGTTTACACACCAGCTCCTACGAGCAGTACTTC | CASSLHTSSYEQYF
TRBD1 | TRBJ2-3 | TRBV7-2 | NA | TGTGCCAGCAGCTTAGGACAGGGGGGCCCAGATACGCAGTATTTT | CASSLGQGGPDTQYF
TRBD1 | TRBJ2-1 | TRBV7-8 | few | TGTGCCAGCAGCGACTCGACAGGGGGCGTCCACAATGAGCAGTTCTTC | CASSDSTGGVHNEQFF
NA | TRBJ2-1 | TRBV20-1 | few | TGCAGTGCTAGAGTCGGCCTAGCGCCTAGGGATGAGCAGTTCTTC | CSARVGLAPRDEQFF
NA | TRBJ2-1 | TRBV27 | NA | TGTGCCAGCAGTTTATACCAGGGATGGGGCAATGAGCAGTTCTTC | CASSLYQGWGNEQFF
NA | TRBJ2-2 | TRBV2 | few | TGTGCTAGCAGTGAGACGGCATCCGGCGGGGAGCTGTTTTTT | CASSETASGGELFF